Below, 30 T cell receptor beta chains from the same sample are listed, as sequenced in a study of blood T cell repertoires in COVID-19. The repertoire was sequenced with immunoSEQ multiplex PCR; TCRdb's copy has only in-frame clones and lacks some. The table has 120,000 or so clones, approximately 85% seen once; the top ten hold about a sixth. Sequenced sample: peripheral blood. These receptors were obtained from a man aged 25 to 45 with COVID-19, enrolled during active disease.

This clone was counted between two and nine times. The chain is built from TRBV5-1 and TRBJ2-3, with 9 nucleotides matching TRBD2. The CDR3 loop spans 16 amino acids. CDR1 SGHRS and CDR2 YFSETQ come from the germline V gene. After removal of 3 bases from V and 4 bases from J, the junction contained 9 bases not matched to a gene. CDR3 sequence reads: CASSYISGRGADTQYF. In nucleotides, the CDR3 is TGCGCCAGCAGCTACATTAGCGGGAGAGGGGCAGATACGCAGTATTTT.

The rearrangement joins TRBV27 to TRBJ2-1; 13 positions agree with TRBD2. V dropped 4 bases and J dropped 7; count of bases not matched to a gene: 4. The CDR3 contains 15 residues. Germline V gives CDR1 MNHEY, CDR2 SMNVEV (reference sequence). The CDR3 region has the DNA TGTGCCAGCAGTTCGACTAGCGGGAGGATGAATGAGCAGTTCTTC. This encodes CASSSTSGRMNEQFF.

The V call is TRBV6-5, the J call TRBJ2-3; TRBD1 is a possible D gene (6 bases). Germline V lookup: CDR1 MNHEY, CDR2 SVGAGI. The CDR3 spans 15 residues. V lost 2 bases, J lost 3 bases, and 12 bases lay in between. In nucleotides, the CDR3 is TGTGCCAGCAGTTACGAGGCAGGGGTAACAGATACGCAGTATTTT. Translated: CASSYEAGVTDTQYF.

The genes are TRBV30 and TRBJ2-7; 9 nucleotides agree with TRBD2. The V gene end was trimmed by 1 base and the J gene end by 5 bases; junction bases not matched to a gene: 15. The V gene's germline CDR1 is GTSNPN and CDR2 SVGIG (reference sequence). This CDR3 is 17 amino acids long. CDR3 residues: CAWSAYRFSGSSNEQYF. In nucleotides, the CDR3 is TGTGCCTGGAGTGCCTACCGTTTTAGCGGGAGCTCGAACGAGCAGTACTTC.

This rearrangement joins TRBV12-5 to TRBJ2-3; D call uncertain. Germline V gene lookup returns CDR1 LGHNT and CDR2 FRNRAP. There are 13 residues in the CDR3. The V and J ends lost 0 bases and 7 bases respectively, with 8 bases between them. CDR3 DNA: TGTGCTAGTGGTTTGGTAAACATTCATACGCAGTATTTT. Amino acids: CASGLVNIHTQYF.

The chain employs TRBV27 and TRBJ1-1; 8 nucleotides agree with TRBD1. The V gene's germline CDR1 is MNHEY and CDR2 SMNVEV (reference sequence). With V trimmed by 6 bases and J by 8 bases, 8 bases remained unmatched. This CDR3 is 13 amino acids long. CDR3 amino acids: CASRRQGKGEAFF. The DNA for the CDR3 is TGTGCCAGCAGACGACAGGGGAAGGGGGAAGCTTTCTTT.

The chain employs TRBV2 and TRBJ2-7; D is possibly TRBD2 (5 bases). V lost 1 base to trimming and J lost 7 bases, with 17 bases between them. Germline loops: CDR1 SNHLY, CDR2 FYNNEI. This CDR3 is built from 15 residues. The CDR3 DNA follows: TGTGCCAGCAGTGAAGGCGGGCCATACCCCACGGAGCAGTACTTC. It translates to CASSEGGPYPTEQYF.

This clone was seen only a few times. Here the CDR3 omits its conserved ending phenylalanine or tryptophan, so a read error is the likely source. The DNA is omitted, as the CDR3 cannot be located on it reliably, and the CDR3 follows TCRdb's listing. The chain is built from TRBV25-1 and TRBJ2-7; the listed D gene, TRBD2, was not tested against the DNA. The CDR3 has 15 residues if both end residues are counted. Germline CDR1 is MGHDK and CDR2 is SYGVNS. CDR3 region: CASSETGTSGRALLS.

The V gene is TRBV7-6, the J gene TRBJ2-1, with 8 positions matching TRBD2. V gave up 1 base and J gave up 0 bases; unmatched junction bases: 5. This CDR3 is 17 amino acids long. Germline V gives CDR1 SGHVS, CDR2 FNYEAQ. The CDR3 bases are TGTGCCAGCAGCTTAGGTGCGGGGGGCTTCTCCTACAATGAGCAGTTCTTC. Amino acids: CASSLGAGGFSYNEQFF. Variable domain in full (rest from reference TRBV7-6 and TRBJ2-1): GAGVSQSPRYKVTKRGQDVALRCDPISGHVSLYWYRQALGQGPEFLTYFNYEAQQDKSGLPNDRFSAERPEGSISTLTIQRTEQRDSAMYRCASSLGAGGFSYNEQFFGPGTRLTVL.

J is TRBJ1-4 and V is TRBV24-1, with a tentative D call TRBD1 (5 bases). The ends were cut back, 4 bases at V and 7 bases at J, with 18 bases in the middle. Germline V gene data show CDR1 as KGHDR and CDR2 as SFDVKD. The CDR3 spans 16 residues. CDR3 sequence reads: CATSDPGGRDGEKLFF. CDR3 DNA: TGTGCCACCAGTGACCCCGGGGGTAGGGATGGTGAAAAACTGTTTTTT.

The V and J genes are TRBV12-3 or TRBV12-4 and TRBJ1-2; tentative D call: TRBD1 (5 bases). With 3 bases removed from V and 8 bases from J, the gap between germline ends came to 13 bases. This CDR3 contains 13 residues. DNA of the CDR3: TGTGCCAGCAGTTTCGACAGCATGAAGGGCTACACCTTC. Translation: CASSFDSMKGYTF.

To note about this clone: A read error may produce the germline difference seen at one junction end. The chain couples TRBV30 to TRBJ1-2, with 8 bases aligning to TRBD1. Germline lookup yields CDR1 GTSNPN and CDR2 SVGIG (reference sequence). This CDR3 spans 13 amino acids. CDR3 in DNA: TGTGCCTGGATCGGAGATCGGACAGGGCTTTCCCTCTTC. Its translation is CAWIGDRTGLSLF.

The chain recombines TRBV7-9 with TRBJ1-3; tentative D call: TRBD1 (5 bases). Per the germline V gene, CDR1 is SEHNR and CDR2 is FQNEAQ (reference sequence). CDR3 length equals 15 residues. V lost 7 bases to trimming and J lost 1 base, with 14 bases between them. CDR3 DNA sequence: TGTGCCAGCACCCTTGGGGGGGGGTCTGGAAACACCATATATTTT. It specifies CASTLGGGSGNTIYF. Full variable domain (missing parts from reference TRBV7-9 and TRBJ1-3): DTGVSQNPRHKITKRGQNVTFRCDPISEHNRLYWYRQTLGQGPEFLTYFQNEAQLEKSRLLSDRFSAERPKGSFSTLEIQRTEQGDSAMYLCASTLGGGSGNTIYFGEGSWLTVV.

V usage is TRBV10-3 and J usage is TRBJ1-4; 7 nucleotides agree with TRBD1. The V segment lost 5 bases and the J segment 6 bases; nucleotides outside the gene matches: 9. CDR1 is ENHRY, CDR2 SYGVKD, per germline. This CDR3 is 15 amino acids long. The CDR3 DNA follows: TGTGCCATCAGTTCCACCCAGGGGGGTGATGAAAAACTGTTTTTT. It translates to CAISSTQGGDEKLFF.

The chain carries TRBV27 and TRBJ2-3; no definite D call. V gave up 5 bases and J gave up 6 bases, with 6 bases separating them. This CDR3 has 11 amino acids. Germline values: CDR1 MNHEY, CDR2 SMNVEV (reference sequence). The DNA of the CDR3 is TGTGCCAGCAGTCGGTTCGATACGCAGTATTTT. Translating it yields CASSRFDTQYF.

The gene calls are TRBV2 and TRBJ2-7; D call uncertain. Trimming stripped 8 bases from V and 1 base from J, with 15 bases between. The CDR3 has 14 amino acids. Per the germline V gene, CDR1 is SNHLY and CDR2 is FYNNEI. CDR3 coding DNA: TGTGCCAGCGTAGTAGACTCAACTTCCTACGAGCAGTACTTC. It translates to CASVVDSTSYEQYF.

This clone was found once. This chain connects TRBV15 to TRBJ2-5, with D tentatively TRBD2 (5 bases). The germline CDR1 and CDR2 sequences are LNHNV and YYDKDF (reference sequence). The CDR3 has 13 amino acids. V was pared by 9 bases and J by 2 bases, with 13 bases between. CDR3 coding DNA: TGTGCCACGGCCCGGACGGGGCAAGAGACCCAGTACTTC. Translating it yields CATARTGQETQYF. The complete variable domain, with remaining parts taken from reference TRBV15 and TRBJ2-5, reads DAMVIQNPRYQVTQFGKPVTLSCSQTLNHNVMYWYQQKSSQAPKLLFHYYDKDFNNEADTPDNFQSRRPNTSFCFLDIRSPGLGDTAMYLCATARTGQETQYFGPGTRLLVL.

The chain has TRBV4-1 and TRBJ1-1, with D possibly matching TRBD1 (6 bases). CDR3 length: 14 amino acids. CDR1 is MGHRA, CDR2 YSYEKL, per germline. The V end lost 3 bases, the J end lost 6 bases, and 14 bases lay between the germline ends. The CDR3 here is CASSQPSTGSEAFF. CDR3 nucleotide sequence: TGCGCCAGCAGCCAGCCTTCGACAGGTTCTGAAGCTTTCTTT.

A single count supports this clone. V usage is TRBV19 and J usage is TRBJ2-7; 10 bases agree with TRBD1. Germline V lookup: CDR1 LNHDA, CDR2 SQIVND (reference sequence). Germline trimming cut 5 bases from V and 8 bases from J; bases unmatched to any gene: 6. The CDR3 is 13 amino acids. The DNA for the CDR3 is TGTGCCAGTAGTTTGGGACAGGGGTTCAAGCAGTACTTC. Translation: CASSLGQGFKQYF.

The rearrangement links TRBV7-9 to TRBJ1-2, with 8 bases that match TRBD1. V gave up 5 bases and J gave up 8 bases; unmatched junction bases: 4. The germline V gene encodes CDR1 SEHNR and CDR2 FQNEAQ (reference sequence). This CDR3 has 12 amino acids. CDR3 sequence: CASSAQGGGYTF. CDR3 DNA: TGTGCCAGCAGCGCACAGGGGGGCGGCTACACCTTC.

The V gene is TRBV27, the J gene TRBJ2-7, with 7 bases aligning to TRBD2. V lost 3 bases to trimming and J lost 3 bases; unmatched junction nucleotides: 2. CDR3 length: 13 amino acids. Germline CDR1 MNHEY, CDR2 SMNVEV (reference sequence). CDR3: CASSLPGGYEQYF. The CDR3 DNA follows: TGTGCCAGCAGTTTGCCGGGAGGCTACGAGCAGTACTTC.

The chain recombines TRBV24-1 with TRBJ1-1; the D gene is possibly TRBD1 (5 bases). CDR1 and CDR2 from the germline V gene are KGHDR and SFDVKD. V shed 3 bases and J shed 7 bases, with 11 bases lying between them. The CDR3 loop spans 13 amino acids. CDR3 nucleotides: TGTGCCACCAGTGATGGTGACAGAGATGAAGCTTTCTTT. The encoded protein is CATSDGDRDEAFF.

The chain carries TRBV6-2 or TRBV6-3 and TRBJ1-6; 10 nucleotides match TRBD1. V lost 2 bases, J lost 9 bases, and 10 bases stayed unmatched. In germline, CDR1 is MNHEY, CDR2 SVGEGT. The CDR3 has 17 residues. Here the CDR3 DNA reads TGTGCCAGCAGTTACGCACAGGCAGGGACAGGGGCTTCACCCCTCCACTTT. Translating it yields CASSYAQAGTGASPLHF.

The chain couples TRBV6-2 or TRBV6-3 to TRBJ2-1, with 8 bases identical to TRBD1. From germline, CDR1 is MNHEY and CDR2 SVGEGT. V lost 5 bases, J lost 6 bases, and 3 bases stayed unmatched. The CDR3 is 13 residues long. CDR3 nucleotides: TGTGCCAGCAGTCCGGACAGGGCCAATGAGCAGTTCTTC. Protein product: CASSPDRANEQFF.

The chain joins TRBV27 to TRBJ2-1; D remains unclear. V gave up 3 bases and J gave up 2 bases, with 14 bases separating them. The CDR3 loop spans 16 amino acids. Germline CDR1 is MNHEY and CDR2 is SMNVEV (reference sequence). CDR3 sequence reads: CASSFRLPRAYNEQFF. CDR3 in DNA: TGTGCCAGCAGTTTCCGACTTCCGCGAGCCTACAATGAGCAGTTCTTC.

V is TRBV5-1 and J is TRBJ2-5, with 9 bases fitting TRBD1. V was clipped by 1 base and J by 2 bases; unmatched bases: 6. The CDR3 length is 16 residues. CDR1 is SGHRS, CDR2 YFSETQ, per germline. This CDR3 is CASSLSPGQGQETQYF. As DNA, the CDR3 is TGCGCCAGCAGCTTGAGCCCGGGACAGGGACAAGAGACCCAGTACTTC.

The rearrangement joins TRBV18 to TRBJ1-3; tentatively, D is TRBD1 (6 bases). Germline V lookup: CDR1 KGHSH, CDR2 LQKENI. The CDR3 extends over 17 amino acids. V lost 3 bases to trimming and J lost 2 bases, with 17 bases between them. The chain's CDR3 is CASSPLSRTEAGNTIYF. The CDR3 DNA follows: TGTGCCAGCTCACCGCTCTCAAGGACAGAAGCTGGAAACACCATATATTTT.

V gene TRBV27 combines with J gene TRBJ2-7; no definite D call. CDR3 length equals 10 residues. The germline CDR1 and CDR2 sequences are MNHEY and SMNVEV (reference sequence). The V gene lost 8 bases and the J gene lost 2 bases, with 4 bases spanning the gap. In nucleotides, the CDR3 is TGTGCCAGCCCAACCTACGAGCAGTACTTC. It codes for CASPTYEQYF.

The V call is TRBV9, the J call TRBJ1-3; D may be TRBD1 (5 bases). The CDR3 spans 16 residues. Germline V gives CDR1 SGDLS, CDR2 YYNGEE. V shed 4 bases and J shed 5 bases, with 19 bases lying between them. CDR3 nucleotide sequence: TGTGCCAGCAGCTCCGGGGAGGGGCACGGAAGAAACACCATATATTTT. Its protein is CASSSGEGHGRNTIYF.

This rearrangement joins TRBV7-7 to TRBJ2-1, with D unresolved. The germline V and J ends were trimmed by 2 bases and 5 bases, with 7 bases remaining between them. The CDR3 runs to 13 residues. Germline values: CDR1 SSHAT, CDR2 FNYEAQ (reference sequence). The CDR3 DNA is TGTGCCAGCAGCTTAAACGGTAACAATGAGCAGTTCTTC. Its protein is CASSLNGNNEQFF. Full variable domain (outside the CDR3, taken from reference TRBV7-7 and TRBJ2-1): GAGVSQSPRYKVTKRGQDVTLRCDPISSHATLYWYQQALGQGPEFLTYFNYEAQPDKSGLPSDRFSAERPEGSISTLTIQRTEQRDSAMYRCASSLNGNNEQFFGPGTRLTVL.